A single sample is the source of the 15 T cell receptor beta chains below, sequenced in a study of identical twins. TCRdb re-analysed the 5' RACE reads in MiXCR, keeping a single row per CDR3 protein. The sample carries approximately 530,000 distinct CDR3 sequences, around 22% recorded once. The same sample was also used in a study of yellow fever vaccine responses in identical twins.

The specimen sequenced was CD4+ T cells sorted from blood. All receptors derive from a young woman in good health.

The chain carries TRBV5-1 and TRBJ2-1; TRBD2 matches 7 bases. Trimming removed 5 bases from V and 4 bases from J; junction bases left unmatched: 15. CDR3 length: 17 residues. The V gene's germline CDR1 is SGHRS and CDR2 YFSETQ. The CDR3 loop is CASRGNPGTIKYNEQFF. Here the CDR3 DNA reads TGCGCCAGCAGAGGTAATCCCGGGACTATAAAATACAATGAGCAGTTCTTC.

The gene calls are TRBV4-1 and TRBJ2-3, with 10 nucleotides matching TRBD2. Germline CDR1 reads MGHRA; CDR2 reads YSYEKL. The CDR3 loop spans 18 amino acids. V was clipped by 1 base and J by 4 bases; unmatched bases: 11. The CDR3 DNA follows: TGCGCCAGCAGCCAAGCCCCTGGGGTAGCGGGGGGTGCAGATACGCAGTATTTT. Its protein is CASSQAPGVAGGADTQYF.

The chain joins TRBV5-1 to TRBJ2-2; D unclear. CDR1 is SGHRS, CDR2 YFSETQ, per germline. There are 14 residues in the CDR3. V shed 0 bases and J shed 6 bases, with 9 bases lying between them. DNA for the CDR3: TGCGCCAGCAGCTTGGCGGCATTAGCCGGGGAGCTGTTTTTT. Residues: CASSLAALAGELFF.

The rearrangement joins TRBV5-1 to TRBJ2-2, with 7 bases matching TRBD1. This CDR3 region has 16 residues. V shed 2 bases and J 0 bases; nucleotides not matched to a gene: 4. CDR1 is SGHRS, CDR2 YFSETQ, per germline. The CDR3 nucleotides are TGCGCCAGCAGCTTAACAGGGGTAGCGAACACCGGGGAGCTGTTTTTT. It encodes CASSLTGVANTGELFF.

V gene TRBV2 combines with J gene TRBJ2-7; D possibly uses TRBD1 or TRBD2 (6 bases each). The CDR3 runs 11 residues. Germline V gene lookup returns CDR1 SNHLY and CDR2 FYNNEI. CDR3 residues: CASSAGQGMLV. The CDR3 DNA follows: TGTGCCAGCAGCGCGGGACAAGGGATGCTTGTC.

J is TRBJ2-7 and V is TRBV6-1; D ambiguous. This CDR3 is 14 amino acids long. The V gene's germline CDR1 is MNHNS and CDR2 SASEGT. V shed 5 bases and J shed 3 bases, with 14 bases lying between them. DNA of the CDR3: TGTGCCAGCAGTAGAGCCCCGGACGGCTACGAGCAGTACGTC. It translates to CASSRAPDGYEQYV.

The chain combines TRBV11-2 with TRBJ2-5; TRBD2 aligns across 9 bases. Germline CDR1 SGHAT, CDR2 FQNNGV. The CDR3 is 18 amino acids. Germline trimming cut 1 base from V and 5 bases from J; bases unmatched to any gene: 14. The CDR3 DNA sequence: TGTGCCAGCAGCTTAGGTGGGGAGAGCGGGAGGATGGAGGAGACCCAGTACTTC. Translation: CASSLGGESGRMEETQYF.

This clonotype was counted a few times. The chain has TRBV25-1 and TRBJ2-5, with D possibly TRBD2 on 6 matching bases. This CDR3 comprises 13 residues. The V end was cut by 2 bases, the J end by 6 bases, with 10 bases between. CDR1 is MGHDK, CDR2 SYGVNS, per germline. CDR3 coding DNA: TGTGCCAGCAGTGAAGGAGGGAAAAAGACCCAGTACTTC. Translating gives CASSEGGKKTQYF.

The rearrangement joins TRBV4-1 to TRBJ2-1; perhaps TRBD1 as D (5 bases). The CDR3 length is 15 residues. Trimming took off 0 bases at V and 7 bases at J, with 13 bases between the two ends. CDR1 and CDR2 (germline): MGHRA, YSYEKL. For the CDR3, the DNA is TGCGCCAGCAGCCAAGAAATCAGGGTGCGGAATGAGCAGTTCTTC. The encoded protein is CASSQEIRVRNEQFF.

This clonotype was detected a few times. This rearrangement joins TRBV25-1 to TRBJ2-5, with D possibly being TRBD1 (5 bases). The CDR3 contains 14 residues. Germline V gene lookup returns CDR1 MGHDK and CDR2 SYGVNS. V was clipped by 2 bases and J by 4 bases, with 11 bases between them. This CDR3 reads CASSEPAGRETQYF. CDR3 DNA: TGTGCCAGCAGTGAACCGGCAGGGCGAGAGACCCAGTACTTC. The complete variable domain, with remaining parts taken from reference TRBV25-1 and TRBJ2-5, reads EADIYQTPRYLVIGTGKKITLECSQTMGHDKMYWYQQDPGMELHLIHYSYGVNSTEKGDLSSESTVSRIRTEHFPLTLESARPSHTSQYLCASSEPAGRETQYFGPGTRLLVL.

V usage is TRBV11-2 and J usage is TRBJ2-3; no definite D call. V lost 5 bases, J lost 2 bases, and 8 bases lay in between. The CDR3 is made up of 13 amino acids. Germline V gives CDR1 SGHAT, CDR2 FQNNGV. In DNA form, the CDR3 reads TGTGCCAGCAGCGTGACGCACACAGATACGCAGTATTTT. Amino acids: CASSVTHTDTQYF.

The chain has TRBV29-1 and TRBJ2-1; TRBD2 aligns across 7 bases. The CDR3 loop spans 12 amino acids. Trimming at V came to 7 bases and at J to 3 bases, leaving 3 bases not matched to a gene. CDR1 and CDR2 from the germline V gene are SQVTM and ANQGSEA. CDR3 sequence reads: CSGGGFYNEQFF. The CDR3 nucleotides are TGCAGCGGGGGGGGGTTCTACAATGAGCAGTTCTTC.

V is TRBV19 and J is TRBJ1-3; D possibly corresponds to TRBD1 (6 bases). V gave up 4 bases and J gave up 2 bases, with 12 bases separating them. The CDR3 totals 15 residues. Germline V gene lookup returns CDR1 LNHDA and CDR2 SQIVND (reference sequence). The CDR3, as DNA: TGTGCCAGTAGTACCGCGACAGGAGCTGGAAACACCATATATTTT. Its translation: CASSTATGAGNTIYF.

This clonotype has just one count. V usage is TRBV29-1 and J usage is TRBJ2-3; TRBD2 aligns across 8 bases. The V segment lost 8 bases and the J segment 1 base; nucleotides outside the gene matches: 11. Germline values: CDR1 SQVTM, CDR2 ANQGSEA. This CDR3 is built from 15 residues. This CDR3 is CSFRDRGGGTDTQYF. In nucleotides, the CDR3 is TGCAGCTTTAGGGACCGGGGGGGCGGCACAGATACGCAGTATTTT.

The rearrangement links TRBV5-1 to TRBJ2-1; no reliable D call. With 0 bases removed from V and 10 bases from J, the gap between germline ends came to 17 bases. Germline V lookup: CDR1 SGHRS, CDR2 YFSETQ. The CDR3 is 15 residues long. The CDR3 sequence: CASSLASVPSDEQFF. Written as DNA, the CDR3 is TGCGCCAGCAGCTTGGCTTCCGTCCCCTCGGACGAGCAGTTCTTC.